This T cell receptor (beta chain) comes out of a study of T cells after yellow fever vaccination. The wider study: Each low-cell-number fraction was prepared by means of SMART-Seq v4 Ultra Low Input.

Concerning this clonotype: The antigen remains unidentified.

Trimming left V 6 bases short and J 4 bases short, with 12 bases between. Germline CDR1 and CDR2: SGHRS and YFSETQ. The CDR3 totals 13 residues. Template switching by 5'RACE produced TCR cDNA, adding a universal primer site and UMIs. TCRdb used MiXCR to reprocess the 5' RACE reads, holding one entry per CDR3 protein. The sample yields hundreds of thousands of distinct CDR3 sequences, roughly a fifth seen once. Overall study results and limits: Abundant clonotypes from the bulk population could contaminate FACS-sorted repertoires. It was a weaker secondary response, yet one that peaked faster, at day 5 versus 15.

The J gene is TRBJ2-3, the V gene TRBV5-1; no reliable D call. The input for sequencing was PBMCs, taken around 3 weeks after the first yellow fever vaccination. The sequence came from a young man who received the YFV17D yellow fever vaccine. The CDR3 protein is CASNSGPPDTQYF. DNA for the CDR3: TGCGCCAGCAACTCCGGGCCCCCAGATACGCAGTATTTT.